These 15 T cell receptor beta chains were sequenced from one sample in a study of metastatic and nonmetastatic thyroid tumors. TCRdb re-called the PCR reads via MiXCR. Altogether 25,000 to 35,000 clones are present, 3.5% to 4.5% being singletons, with the ten largest covering under 25%. Among the patients, none had received any treatment before thyroid surgery. Sequences were obtained from blood. The receptors were gathered from a female donor with papillary thyroid cancer or a benign thyroid nodule (not recorded which). Some clones in this sample may be carry-over from other donors' samples.

In this sample, this clone turned up many times. The genes are TRBV5-5 and TRBJ2-1; D is ambiguous. V lost 0 bases and J lost 5, with 6 bases in between. The CDR3 length is 13 residues. Germline lookup yields CDR1 SGHKS and CDR2 YYEKEE (reference sequence). The CDR3 DNA sequence: TGTGCCAGCAGCTTGGAACCGCACAATGAGCAGTTCTTC. It is translated as CASSLEPHNEQFF.

The sample holds a few counts of this clone. The genes are TRBV12-3 or TRBV12-4 and TRBJ1-4, with D hard to call. The CDR3 has 11 amino acids. Between the trimmed V and J ends, which lost 6 bases and 6 bases, there was a span of 5 bases. CDR3 DNA sequence: TGTGCCAGCAGAGAAGATGAAAAACTGTTTTTT. This gives the protein CASREDEKLFF.

This clone was counted at least ten times. The J gene is TRBJ2-2, the V gene TRBV29-1, with 10 bases that match TRBD1. Germline V gene data show CDR1 as SQVTM and CDR2 as ANQGSEA. The CDR3 length is 12 residues. Trimming removed 7 bases from V and 15 bases from J; junction bases left unmatched: 11. CDR3: CSALRDRGTMFF. The CDR3 bases are TGCAGCGCCCTGAGGGACAGGGGTACGATGTTTTTT.

This clone came up many times. The CDR3 is CASSRSRAQETQYF. The CDR3 DNA reads as TGTGCCAGCAGCCGTAGCCGGGCCCAAGAGACCCAGTACTTC. The V call is TRBV7-2, the J call TRBJ2-5; D call uncertain. This CDR3 spans 14 amino acids. Trimming pared 5 bases from V and 1 base from J, leaving 11 bases between. Germline V gene data show CDR1 as SGHTA and CDR2 as FQGNSA.

The sample holds many counts of this clone. A much larger clone sits a single nucleotide away, making a read error possible. The sample holds other DNA sequences that translate to the same CDR3. The chain employs TRBV6-1 and TRBJ1-1; D gene unclear. Germline V lookup: CDR1 MNHNS, CDR2 SASEGT. CDR3 size: 13 residues. In DNA, the CDR3 is TGTGCCAGCAGGGGAGGAGTGTACACTGAAGCTTTTTTT. This encodes CASRGGVYTEAFF.

The chain joins TRBV20-1 to TRBJ1-4; 9 bases agree with TRBD1. This CDR3 comprises 16 residues. V gave up 5 bases and J gave up 11 bases; unmatched junction bases: 18. Germline lookup yields CDR1 DFQATT and CDR2 SNEGSKA (reference sequence). The CDR3 DNA is TGCAGTGCTCTTCTGATCCGGGACAGGGCAGGGGAGAAACTGTTTTTT. This gives the protein CSALLIRDRAGEKLFF.

This clone was observed many times. The chain couples TRBV14 to TRBJ2-3; D is unresolved. V was pared by 0 bases and J by 3 bases, with 16 bases between. Per germline, CDR1 SGHDN and CDR2 FVKESK. This CDR3 spans 17 amino acids. The CDR3 DNA follows: TGTGCCAGCAGCCAAGATAAGCCCTGGCTAGGAACAGATACGCAGTATTTT. It codes for CASSQDKPWLGTDTQYF. Full variable domain (remainder filled in from reference TRBV14 and TRBJ2-3): EAGVTQFPSHSVIEKGQTVTLRCDPISGHDNLYWYRRVMGKEIKFLLHFVKESKQDESGMPNNRFLAERTGGTYSTLKVQPAELEDSGVYFCASSQDKPWLGTDTQYFGPGTRLTVL.

For this clone: A read error may account for a junction end that differs from germline. The chain joins TRBV9 to TRBJ2-7; 7 positions agree with TRBD1. There are 14 residues in the CDR3. CDR1 is SGDLS, CDR2 YYNGEE, per germline. The CDR3 nucleotides are TGTGACAGCAACCGTGGACAGGACAACTACGAGCAGTACTTC. Encoded protein: CDSNRGQDNYEQYF.

This clone was picked up a small number of times. An end of the junction differs from the germline gene, which may be a read error. This sequence joins TRBV6-2 or TRBV6-3 and TRBJ1-1; D is ambiguous. This CDR3 is 13 amino acids long. Germline V gene data show CDR1 as MNHEY and CDR2 as SVGEGT. Here the CDR3 reads CANSDQTNTEAFF. The CDR3 DNA sequence: TGTGCCAACAGTGACCAGACGAACACTGAAGCTTTCTTT.

This clone showed up just a few times. This chain connects TRBV12-3 or TRBV12-4 to TRBJ2-1; TRBD2 matches at 7 bases. CDR3 size: 12 residues. J gave up 8 bases and V 6 bases, and 4 bases lay outside the gene matches. The CDR3 reads CASSPSGHEQFF. DNA of the CDR3: TGTGCCAGCAGCCCTAGCGGCCATGAGCAGTTCTTC.

The chain links TRBV7-2 to TRBJ1-1; no reliable D call. V lost 3 bases, J lost 1 base, and 12 bases lay in between. From germline, CDR1 is SGHTA and CDR2 FQGNSA. CDR3 length: 15 amino acids. The CDR3 spells CASSFPSMTNTEAFF. In DNA form, the CDR3 reads TGTGCCAGCAGCTTCCCATCAATGACGAACACTGAAGCTTTCTTT.

Ten or more counts support this clone. The rearrangement uses TRBV4-1 and TRBJ1-5; no definite D call. Germline V gene lookup returns CDR1 MGHRA and CDR2 YSYEKL. V lost 3 bases, J lost 0 bases, and 9 bases lay in between. The CDR3 is made up of 15 amino acids. The CDR3 here is CASSQDVGSNQPQHF. The DNA of the CDR3 is TGCGCCAGCAGCCAGGATGTGGGTAGCAATCAGCCCCAGCATTTT.

This clone is medium-sized in the sample. This chain joins TRBV15 and TRBJ1-2; no firm D call. The V and J ends lost 0 bases and 7 bases respectively, with 9 bases between them. The germline V gene encodes CDR1 LNHNV and CDR2 YYDKDF (reference sequence). The CDR3 runs to 13 residues. The CDR3, as DNA: TGTGCCACCAGCAGAGATTTCCGGTTTGGCTACACCTTC. It codes for CATSRDFRFGYTF.

The chain joins TRBV20-1 to TRBJ1-2; 8 positions agree with TRBD1. The CDR3 sequence is 15 residues long. The germline V gene has CDR1 DFQATT and CDR2 SNEGSKA (reference sequence). V dropped 3 bases and J dropped 0; count of bases not matched to a gene: 6. For the CDR3, the DNA is TGCAGTGCTAGTGGTTTGACAGGGGCTAACTATGGCTACACCTTC. This sequence encodes CSASGLTGANYGYTF.

This clone was counted between two and nine times. The chain couples TRBV25-1 to TRBJ1-2; the D gene is possibly TRBD1 (6 bases). Germline loops: CDR1 MGHDK, CDR2 SYGVNS. This CDR3 is 12 amino acids long. Trimming removed 6 bases at V and 9 bases at J, with 14 bases between. The CDR3 loop reads CASSGTLVCYTF. The DNA for the CDR3 is TGTGCCAGCAGCGGGACATTGGTTTGCTACACCTTC.